This TCR beta chain stems from a study of cytomegalovirus exposure and HLA in healthy donors. The length of the CDR3 is 18 residues. In germline, CDR1 is SGDLS, CDR2 YYNGEE. Trimming at V came to 4 bases and at J to 1 base, leaving 10 bases not matched to a gene. PCR primers comprised 60 Vbeta and 13 Jbeta primers. The table came from immunoSEQ multiplex PCR; TCRdb's copy has only in-frame clones and leaves some out. The data show around 120,000 clones, more than 70% seen once. Points on this clone: Its antigen remains unknown.

The donors (healthy individuals) were bone marrow donors. The study, taken as a whole, reports: Serostatus for CMV was the only available immune exposure information. A later analysis linked a missense variant in DCLRE1C to the trimming of TCR beta V and J genes. Within an earlier analysis, most TCR beta V segments proved productive either about 87% or about 30% of the time.

This clonotype originated in a man over 45 in good health and CMV-seropositive. Sequences were obtained from PBMCs. This chain connects TRBV9 to TRBJ2-3; 12 bases map to TRBD2. CDR3 loop: CASSPTSGGRTGTDTQYF. In DNA form, the CDR3 reads TGTGCCAGCAGCCCGACTAGCGGGGGCAGGACGGGCACAGATACGCAGTATTTT.